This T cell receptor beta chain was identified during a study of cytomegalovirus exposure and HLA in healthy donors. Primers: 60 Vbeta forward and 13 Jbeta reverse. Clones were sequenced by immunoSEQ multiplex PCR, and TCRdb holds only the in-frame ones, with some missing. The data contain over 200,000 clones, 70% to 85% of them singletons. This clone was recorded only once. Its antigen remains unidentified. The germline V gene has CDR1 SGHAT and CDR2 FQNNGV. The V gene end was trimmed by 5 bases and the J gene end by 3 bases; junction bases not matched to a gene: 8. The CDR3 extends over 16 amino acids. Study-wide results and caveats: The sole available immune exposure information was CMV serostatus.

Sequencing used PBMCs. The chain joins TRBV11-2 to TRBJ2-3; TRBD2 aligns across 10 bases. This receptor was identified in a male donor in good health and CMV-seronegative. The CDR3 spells CASSTALAGGTDTQYF. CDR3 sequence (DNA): TGTGCCAGCAGCACAGCTTTAGCGGGAGGTACAGATACGCAGTATTTT. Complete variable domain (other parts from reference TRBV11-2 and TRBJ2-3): EAGVAQSPRYKIIEKRQSVAFWCNPISGHATLYWYQQILGQGPKLLIQFQNNGVVDDSQLPKDRFSAERLKGVDSTLKIQPAKLEDSAVYLCASSTALAGGTDTQYFGPGTRLTVL.